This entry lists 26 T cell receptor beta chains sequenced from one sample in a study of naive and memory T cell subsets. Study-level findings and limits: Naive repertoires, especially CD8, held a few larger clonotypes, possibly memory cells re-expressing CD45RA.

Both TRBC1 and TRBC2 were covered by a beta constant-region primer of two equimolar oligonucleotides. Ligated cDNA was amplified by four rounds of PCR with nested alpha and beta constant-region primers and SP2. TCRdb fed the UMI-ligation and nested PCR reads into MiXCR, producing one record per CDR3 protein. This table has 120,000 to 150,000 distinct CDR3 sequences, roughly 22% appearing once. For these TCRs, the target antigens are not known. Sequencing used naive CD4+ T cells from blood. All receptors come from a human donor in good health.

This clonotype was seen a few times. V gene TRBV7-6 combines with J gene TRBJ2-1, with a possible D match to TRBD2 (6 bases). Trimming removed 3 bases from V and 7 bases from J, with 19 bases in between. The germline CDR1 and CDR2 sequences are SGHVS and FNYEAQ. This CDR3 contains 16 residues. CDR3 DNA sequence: TGTGCCAGCAGCTTTGGTAATGGGCGGGGACCTAATGAGCAGTTCTTC. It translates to CASSFGNGRGPNEQFF.

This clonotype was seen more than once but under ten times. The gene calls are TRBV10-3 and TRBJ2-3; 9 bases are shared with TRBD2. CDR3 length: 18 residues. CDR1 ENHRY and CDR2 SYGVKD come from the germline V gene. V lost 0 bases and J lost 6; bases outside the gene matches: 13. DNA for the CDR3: TGTGCCATCAGTGAGTCGAGGTCTAGCGGGACCAGGAGGGATACGCAGTATTTT. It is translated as CAISESRSSGTRRDTQYF.

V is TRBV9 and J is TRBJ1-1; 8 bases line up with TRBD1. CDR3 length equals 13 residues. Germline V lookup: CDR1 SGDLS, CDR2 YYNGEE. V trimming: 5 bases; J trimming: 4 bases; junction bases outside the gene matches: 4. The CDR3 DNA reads TGTGCCAGCAGGGGAACAGGGGGCACTGAAGCTTTCTTT. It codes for CASRGTGGTEAFF.

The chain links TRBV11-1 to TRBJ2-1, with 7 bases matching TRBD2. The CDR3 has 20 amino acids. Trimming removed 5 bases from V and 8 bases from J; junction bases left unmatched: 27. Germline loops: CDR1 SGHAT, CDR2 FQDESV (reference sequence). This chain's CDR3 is CASSPTPGLPSLQFTDEQFF. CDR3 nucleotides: TGTGCCAGCAGCCCGACTCCGGGACTACCATCGTTACAATTCACGGATGAGCAGTTCTTC.

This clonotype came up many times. The CDR3 DNA reads as TGCAGTGCTAGAGGACTAGCGGGAGGCGGGCGCACAGATACGCAGTATTTT. Amino acid sequence: CSARGLAGGGRTDTQYF. V gene TRBV20-1 combines with J gene TRBJ2-3; TRBD2 agrees at 13 bases. The CDR3 runs to 17 residues. Germline lookup yields CDR1 DFQATT and CDR2 SNEGSKA (reference sequence). V lost 1 base, J lost 1 base, and 5 bases stayed unmatched.

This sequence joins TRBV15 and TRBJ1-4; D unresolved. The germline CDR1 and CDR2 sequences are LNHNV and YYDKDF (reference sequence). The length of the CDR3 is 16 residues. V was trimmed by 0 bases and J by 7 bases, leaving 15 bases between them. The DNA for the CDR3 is TGTGCCACCAGCAGAGATGGAGGCGCTCTGTTTGAAAAACTGTTTTTT. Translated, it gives CATSRDGGALFEKLFF.

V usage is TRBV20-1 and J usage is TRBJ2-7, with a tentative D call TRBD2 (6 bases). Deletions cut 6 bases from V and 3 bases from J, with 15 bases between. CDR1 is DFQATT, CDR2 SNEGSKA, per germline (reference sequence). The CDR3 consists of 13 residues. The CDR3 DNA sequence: TGCAGTGCCCAGCGGGCAAGGCGCTACGAGCAGTACTTC. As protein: CSAQRARRYEQYF.

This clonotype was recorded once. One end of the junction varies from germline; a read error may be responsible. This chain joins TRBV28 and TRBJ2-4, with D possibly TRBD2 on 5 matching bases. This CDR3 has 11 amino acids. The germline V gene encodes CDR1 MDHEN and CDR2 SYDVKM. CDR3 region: CASSFKEGLVF. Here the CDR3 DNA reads TGTGCCAGCAGTTTTAAAGAGGGCTTAGTCTTC.

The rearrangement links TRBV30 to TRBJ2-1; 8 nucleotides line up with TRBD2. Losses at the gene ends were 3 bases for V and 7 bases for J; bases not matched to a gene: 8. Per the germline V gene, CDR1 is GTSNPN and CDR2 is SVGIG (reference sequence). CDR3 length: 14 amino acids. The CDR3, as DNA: TGTGCCTGGAGGGCGGGAAAGCGGGGGAATGAGCAGTTCTTC. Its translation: CAWRAGKRGNEQFF.

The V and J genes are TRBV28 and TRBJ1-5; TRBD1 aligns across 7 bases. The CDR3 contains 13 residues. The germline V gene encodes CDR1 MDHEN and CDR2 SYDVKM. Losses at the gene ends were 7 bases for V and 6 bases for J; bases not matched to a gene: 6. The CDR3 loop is CASTPDRVQPQHF. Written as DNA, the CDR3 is TGTGCCAGCACCCCCGACAGGGTTCAGCCCCAGCATTTT.

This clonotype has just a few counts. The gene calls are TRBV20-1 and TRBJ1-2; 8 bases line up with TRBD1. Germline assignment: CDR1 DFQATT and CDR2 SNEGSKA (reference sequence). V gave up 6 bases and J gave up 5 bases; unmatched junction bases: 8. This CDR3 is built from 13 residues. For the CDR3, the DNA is TGCAGTGCCCGCCTTGGACAGGGTTATGGCTACACCTTC. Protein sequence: CSARLGQGYGYTF.

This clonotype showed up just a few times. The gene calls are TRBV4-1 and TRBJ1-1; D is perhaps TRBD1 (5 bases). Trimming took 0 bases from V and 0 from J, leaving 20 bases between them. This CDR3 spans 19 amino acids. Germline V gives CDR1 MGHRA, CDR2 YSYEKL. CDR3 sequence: CASSQDIIPAGRLNTEAFF. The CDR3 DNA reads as TGCGCCAGCAGCCAAGATATCATCCCGGCGGGACGGCTGAACACTGAAGCTTTCTTT.

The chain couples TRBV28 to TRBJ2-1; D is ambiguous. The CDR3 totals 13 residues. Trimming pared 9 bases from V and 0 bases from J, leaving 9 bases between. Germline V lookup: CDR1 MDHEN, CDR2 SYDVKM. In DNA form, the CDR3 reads TGTGCCAGTTTGGCCAGCTCCTACAATGAGCAGTTCTTC. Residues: CASLASSYNEQFF. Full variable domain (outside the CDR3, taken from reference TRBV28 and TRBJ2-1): DVKVTQSSRYLVKRTGEKVFLECVQDMDHENMFWYRQDPGLGLRLIYFSYDVKMKEKGDIPEGYSVSREKKERFSLILESASTNQTSMYLCASLASSYNEQFFGPGTRLTVL.

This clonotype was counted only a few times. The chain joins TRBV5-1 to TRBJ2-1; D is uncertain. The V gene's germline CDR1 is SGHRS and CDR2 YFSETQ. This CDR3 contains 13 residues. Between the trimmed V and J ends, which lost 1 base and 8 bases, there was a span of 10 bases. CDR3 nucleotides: TGCGCCAGCAGCTTGTCAGTCTTGGATGAGCAGTTCTTC. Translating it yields CASSLSVLDEQFF.

Written as DNA, the CDR3 is TGTGCCAGCAGTTACTCGGGGCCCAGCAATCAGCCCCAGCATTTT. Translated, it gives CASSYSGPSNQPQHF. V is TRBV6-2 or TRBV6-3 and J is TRBJ1-5; possibly TRBD1 for D (5 bases). The CDR3 runs to 15 residues. With 0 bases removed from V and 1 base from J, the gap between germline ends came to 7 bases. Germline V gene sequence: CDR1 MNHEY, CDR2 SVGEGT.

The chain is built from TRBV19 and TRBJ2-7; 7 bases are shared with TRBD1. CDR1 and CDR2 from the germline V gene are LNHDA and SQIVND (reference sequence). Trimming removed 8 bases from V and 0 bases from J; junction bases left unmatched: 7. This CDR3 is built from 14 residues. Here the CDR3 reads CASGPRDSSYEQYF. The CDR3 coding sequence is TGTGCCAGTGGACCGAGGGACAGCTCCTACGAGCAGTACTTC.

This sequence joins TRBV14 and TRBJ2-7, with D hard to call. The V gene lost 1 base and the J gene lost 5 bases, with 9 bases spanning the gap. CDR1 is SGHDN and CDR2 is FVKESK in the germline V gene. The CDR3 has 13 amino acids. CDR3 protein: CASSQVLLDEQYF. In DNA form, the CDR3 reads TGTGCCAGCAGCCAAGTACTCCTAGACGAGCAGTACTTC.

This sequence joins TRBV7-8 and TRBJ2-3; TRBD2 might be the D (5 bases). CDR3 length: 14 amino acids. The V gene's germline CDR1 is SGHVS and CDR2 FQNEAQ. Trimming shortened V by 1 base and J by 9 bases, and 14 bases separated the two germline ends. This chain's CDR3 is CASSLGSYSGTQYF. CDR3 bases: TGTGCCAGCAGCTTAGGATCCTACTCGGGGACGCAGTATTTT.

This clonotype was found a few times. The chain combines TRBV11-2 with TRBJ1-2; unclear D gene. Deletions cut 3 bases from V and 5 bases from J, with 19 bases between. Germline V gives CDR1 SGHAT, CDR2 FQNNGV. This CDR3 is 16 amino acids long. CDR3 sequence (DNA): TGTGCCAGCAGCTTGCGAGGGCGAACAGCGACATATGGCTACACCTTC. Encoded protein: CASSLRGRTATYGYTF.

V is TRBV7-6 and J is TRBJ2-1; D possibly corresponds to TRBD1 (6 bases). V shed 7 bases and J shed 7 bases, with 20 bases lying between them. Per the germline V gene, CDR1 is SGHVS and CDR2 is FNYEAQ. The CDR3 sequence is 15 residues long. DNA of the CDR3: TGTGCCAGCACTCCGGGCCAGGGGTCAGGGAATGAGCAGTTCTTC. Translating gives CASTPGQGSGNEQFF.

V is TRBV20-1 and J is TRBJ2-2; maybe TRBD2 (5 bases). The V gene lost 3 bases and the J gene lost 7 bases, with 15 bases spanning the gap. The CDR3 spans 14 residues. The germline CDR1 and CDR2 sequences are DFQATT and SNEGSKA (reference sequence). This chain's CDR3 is CSASRGSDGGELFF. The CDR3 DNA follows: TGCAGTGCTAGTCGTGGGAGCGACGGCGGGGAGCTGTTTTTT.

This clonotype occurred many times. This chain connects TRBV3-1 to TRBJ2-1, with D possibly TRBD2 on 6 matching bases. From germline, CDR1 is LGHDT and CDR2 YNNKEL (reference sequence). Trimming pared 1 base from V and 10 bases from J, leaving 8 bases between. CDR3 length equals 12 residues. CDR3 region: CASSQVGGEQFF. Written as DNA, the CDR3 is TGTGCCAGCAGCCAAGTAGGAGGGGAGCAGTTCTTC.

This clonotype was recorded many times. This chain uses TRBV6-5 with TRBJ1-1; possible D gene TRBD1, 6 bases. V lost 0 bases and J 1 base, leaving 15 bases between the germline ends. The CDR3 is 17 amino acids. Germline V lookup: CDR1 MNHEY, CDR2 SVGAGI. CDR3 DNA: TGTGCCAGCAGTTACTCGACAGGTATTTGGGGGAACACTGAAGCTTTCTTT. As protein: CASSYSTGIWGNTEAFF.

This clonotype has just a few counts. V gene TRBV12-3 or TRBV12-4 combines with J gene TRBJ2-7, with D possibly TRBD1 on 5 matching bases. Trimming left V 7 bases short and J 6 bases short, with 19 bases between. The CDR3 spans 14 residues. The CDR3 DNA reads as TGTGCCAGCACCACATACCCAGGGTCTGGCGAGCAGTACTTC. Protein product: CASTTYPGSGEQYF.

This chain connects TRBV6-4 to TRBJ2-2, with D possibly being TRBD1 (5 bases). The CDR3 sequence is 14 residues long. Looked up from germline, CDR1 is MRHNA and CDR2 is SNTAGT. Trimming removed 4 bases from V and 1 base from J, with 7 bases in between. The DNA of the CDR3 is TGTGCCAGCAGTGCCACAGGGAACACCGGGGAGCTGTTTTTT. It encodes CASSATGNTGELFF.

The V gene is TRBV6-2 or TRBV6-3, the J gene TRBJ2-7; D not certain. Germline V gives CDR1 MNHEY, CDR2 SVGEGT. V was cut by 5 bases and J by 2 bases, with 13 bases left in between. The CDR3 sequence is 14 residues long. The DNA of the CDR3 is TGTGCCAGCAGTCCCCGTACAGCTACCTACGAGCAGTACTTC. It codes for CASSPRTATYEQYF.